The rows below give T cell receptor beta chains drawn from one sample of a study of cytomegalovirus exposure and HLA in healthy donors. Data came from immunoSEQ multiplex PCR; TCRdb stores just in-frame clones and leaves some out. This sample yields fewer than 300,000 clones, of which about 80% are seen a single time; about 0.29% belongs to the top ten. Sequencing was performed on PBMCs. The receptors derive from a girl aged 2-15 years in good health and CMV-seronegative. CDR3s include the opening cysteine and the closing phenylalanine or tryptophan. A D gene is named only where the DNA matches it firmly. A clone size is listed for some rows: how often the clone was seen (once, few, many), or a class if it is expanded.

.	TRBJ1-4	TRBD1	TRBV7-3	CASSLVRTGVEANEKLFF	TGTGCCAGCAGCCTAGTTCGGACAGGGGTTGAAGCTAATGAAAAACTGTTTTTT
.	TRBJ2-1	TRBD2	TRBV4-1	CASSPSSLAGGTYNEQFF	TGCGCCAGCAGCCCGAGTTCCTTAGCGGGAGGAACCTACAATGAGCAGTTCTTC
once	TRBJ1-2	TRBD1	TRBV7-8	CASSSRQGAGGYTF	TGTGCCAGCAGCTCGCGACAGGGGGCGGGTGGCTACACCTTC
.	TRBJ1-4	TRBD1	TRBV5-5	CASSSTGTGEPRPLEKLFF	TGTGCCAGCAGCTCCACCGGGACAGGGGAGCCTAGACCGTTGGAAAAACTGTTTTTT
.	TRBJ1-2	.	TRBV30	CAWSVGLQRSYYGYTF	TGTGCCTGGAGTGTGGGACTACAGAGAAGTTACTATGGCTACACCTTC
.	TRBJ1-5	.	TRBV7-9	CASSFEEYQPQHF	TGTGCCAGCAGCTTCGAGGAATATCAGCCCCAGCATTTT
.	TRBJ2-3	TRBD2	TRBV6-4	CASAGTSEDTQYF	TGTGCCAGCGCCGGGACTAGCGAGGATACGCAGTATTTT
.	TRBJ2-3	.	TRBV6-5	CASSYGIAPIVDTQYF	TGTGCCAGCAGTTATGGAATAGCTCCGATTGTGGATACGCAGTATTTT
.	TRBJ2-7	.	TRBV14	CASSQDIGQKYF	TGTGCCAGCAGCCAAGATATAGGACAGAAGTACTTC
.	TRBJ2-7	.	TRBV19	CASSTRVFYEQYF	TGTGCCAGTAGTACCAGGGTGTTCTACGAGCAGTACTTC
.	TRBJ1-5	TRBD1	TRBV28	CASRSRDRVSQPQHF	TGTGCCAGCAGATCCCGGGACAGGGTATCTCAGCCCCAGCATTTT
.	TRBJ2-1	.	TRBV9	CASSINDYLYNEQFF	TGTGCCAGCAGCATCAACGACTACCTCTACAATGAGCAGTTCTTC
.	TRBJ2-3	.	TRBV9	CASSALVTDTQYF	TGTGCCAGCAGCGCTTTAGTCACAGATACGCAGTATTTT
.	TRBJ2-7	.	TRBV9	CASSVESSYEQYF	TGTGCCAGCAGCGTAGAGAGCTCCTACGAGCAGTACTTC
.	TRBJ1-2	TRBD1	TRBV29-1	CSVEVRVWGRGVYGYTF	TGCAGCGTTGAAGTTCGTGTGTGGGGCAGGGGGGTCTATGGCTACACCTTC
.	TRBJ2-7	TRBD2	TRBV4-2	CASSQDTSGRYEQYF	TGTGCCAGCAGCCAAGACACTAGCGGGAGGTACGAGCAGTACTTC
.	TRBJ1-5	.	TRBV7-6	CASSLSGGGQPQHF	TGTGCCAGCAGCTTAAGCGGGGGCGGTCAGCCCCAGCATTTT
.	TRBJ2-2	TRBD1	TRBV7-9	CASSERTGGTNTGELFF	TGTGCCAGCAGCGAGCGCACAGGGGGAACGAACACCGGGGAGCTGTTTTTT
.	TRBJ2-1	TRBD1	TRBV9	CASSERGPGMADEQFF	TGTGCCAGCAGCGAGAGGGGGCCAGGTATGGCCGATGAGCAGTTCTTC
once	TRBJ1-2	.	TRBV2	CASSEEGWDNYGYTF	TGTGCCAGCAGTGAAGAGGGGTGGGATAACTATGGCTACACCTTC
.	TRBJ2-5	TRBD1	TRBV30	CAWGDRTPETQYF	TGTGCCTGGGGGGACAGGACCCCCGAGACCCAGTACTTC
.	TRBJ1-4	TRBD1	TRBV4-2	CASSQETGGLNEKLFF	TGTGCCAGCAGCCAAGAAACAGGGGGCCTTAATGAAAAACTGTTTTTT
few	TRBJ1-4	.	TRBV5-5	CASSLGEWKGANEKLFF	TGTGCCAGCAGCTTGGGGGAGTGGAAGGGCGCTAATGAAAAACTGTTTTTT
.	TRBJ1-5	TRBD1	TRBV28	CASSLFWTGADSNQPQHF	TGTGCCAGCAGTTTATTTTGGACAGGTGCGGATAGCAATCAGCCCCAGCATTTT
.	TRBJ1-1	.	TRBV6-5	CASSYGAGATEAFF	TGTGCCAGCAGTTACGGGGCAGGGGCAACCGAAGCTTTCTTT
.	TRBJ2-7	.	TRBV9	CASSVEAAASYEQYF	TGTGCCAGCAGCGTAGAAGCGGCGGCCTCCTACGAGCAGTACTTC
once	TRBJ2-7	TRBD2	TRBV7-7	CASSLTSGDYEQYF	TGTGCCAGCAGCCTGACTAGCGGGGACTACGAGCAGTACTTC
.	TRBJ1-4	.	TRBV7-9	CSSTSPSTVSLTNEKLFF	TGTTCCAGCACCTCCCCGTCGACAGTCAGTCTTACTAATGAAAAACTGTTTTTT
.	TRBJ2-7	TRBD2	TRBV28	CASSPTSGRGYF	TGTGCCAGCAGCCCGACTAGCGGGAGGGGGTACTTC
.	TRBJ2-2	TRBD2	TRBV5-6	CASRRTSENTGELFF	TGTGCCAGCAGGAGGACTAGCGAGAACACCGGGGAGCTGTTTTTT
.	TRBJ1-1	TRBD1	TRBV7-9	CASSLLTGGAEAFF	TGTGCCAGCAGCTTGTTAACAGGGGGGGCTGAAGCTTTCTTT
few	TRBJ2-5	.	TRBV20-1	CSRSYYTTYF	TGCAGCCGAAGCTACTATACCACGTACTTC
.	TRBJ1-6	.	TRBV6-5	CASSRGWGNSPLHF	TGTGCCAGCAGTAGGGGGTGGGGTAATTCACCCCTCCACTTT
.	TRBJ2-7	TRBD1	TRBV7-8	CASSLGGQGLAGEQYF	TGTGCCAGCAGCTTAGGCGGACAGGGACTGGCGGGCGAGCAGTACTTC
few	TRBJ1-2	.	TRBV5-1	CASSLTVGGGYTF	TGCGCCAGCAGCTTGACCGTCGGTGGTGGCTACACCTTC
.	TRBJ1-2	.	TRBV10-2	CASSEYEYGYTF	TGCGCCAGCAGTGAGTACGAGTACGGCTACACCTTC
few	TRBJ1-2	.	TRBV6-5	CASSSPGRGSNGYTF	TGTGCCAGCAGTTCTCCGGGCCGGGGGTCCAATGGCTACACCTTC
.	TRBJ2-5	TRBD1	TRBV11-1	CASSSPGQGWETQYF	TGTGCCAGCAGCTCCCCGGGACAGGGATGGGAGACCCAGTACTTC
.	TRBJ1-1	.	TRBV6-6	CASRSGTLAGQAFF	TGTGCCAGCAGGTCGGGGACACTCGCCGGCCAAGCTTTCTTT
.	TRBJ2-3	TRBD2	TRBV30	CAWSVGLAGTDTQYF	TGTGCCTGGAGTGTAGGGCTAGCGGGAACAGATACGCAGTATTTT
.	TRBJ2-1	TRBD2	TRBV7-7	CASSSLGIAGGNNEQFF	TGTGCCAGCAGCTCTCTGGGGATAGCGGGGGGCAACAATGAGCAGTTCTTC
.	TRBJ1-1	.	TRBV21-1	CASSKGPNTEAFF	TGTGCCAGCAGCAAAGGGCCGAACACTGAAGCTTTCTTT